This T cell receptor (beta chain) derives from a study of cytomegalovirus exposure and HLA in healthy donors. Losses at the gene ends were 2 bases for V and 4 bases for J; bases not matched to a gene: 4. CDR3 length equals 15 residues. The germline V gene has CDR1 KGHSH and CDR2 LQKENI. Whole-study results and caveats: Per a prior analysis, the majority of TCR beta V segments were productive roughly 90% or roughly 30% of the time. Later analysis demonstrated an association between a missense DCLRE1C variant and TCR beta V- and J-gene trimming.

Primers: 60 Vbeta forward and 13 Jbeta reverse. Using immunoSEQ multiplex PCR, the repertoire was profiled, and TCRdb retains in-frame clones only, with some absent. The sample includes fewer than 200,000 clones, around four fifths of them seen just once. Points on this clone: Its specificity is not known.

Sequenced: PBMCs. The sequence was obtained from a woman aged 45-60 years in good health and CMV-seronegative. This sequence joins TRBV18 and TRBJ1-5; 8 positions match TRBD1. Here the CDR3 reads CASSPTGGGNQPQHF. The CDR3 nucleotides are TGTGCCAGCTCACCAACAGGGGGAGGGAATCAGCCCCAGCATTTT.